This T cell receptor beta chain was sequenced during a study of CD8 T cell repertoires and HIV-1 epitope variants (dated by TCRdb to the early 2020s). In terms of the full investigation: T cells were stimulated in separate culture wells with each of twenty-five peptides representing autologous and known Gag and Nef epitope variants. A total of about 87 T cell cultures were run, with each culture condition done in triplicate except for one peptide, which was done in duplicate. A 1M T cell aliquot was kept as an uncultured baseline condition, separate from the 83 T cell cultures. The cultures were grown for about ten days in IMDM with gentamicin, and half of the media was changed on days 3 and 7 with IL-2, IL-7 and IL-15 added. Among the control conditions were a peptide pool of CMV, EBV and flu, the Ebola AY9 epitope serving as a negative control, and a well with no peptide. The epitopes tested covered three Gag epitope families plus Nef HW9 and YT9. T cells were enriched using the EasySep Human T Cell Enrichment Kit and then co-cultured with an equal number of autologous T cell-negative cells acting as antigen-presenting cells. Study-level results and caveats: The study identified about 10 antigen-specific TCR beta clonotypes, over 5 of which appeared to be cross-reactive for autologous or known escape epitope variants. Only TCR beta chains were identified by the assay, and proliferation to antigen, not T cell function or cytokine profile, was indicated. The Nef KF9 family was recognized by five clonotypes and the HW9 family by one, and no responses to the TAALDMSHF plasma variant were observed.

The germline V gene (reference sequence) specifies LNHNV as CDR1 and YYDKDF as CDR2. The CDR3 numbers 13 residues from cysteine through phenylalanine. Left in the record is the CDR3 DNA by itself, 39 bases read in frame from the first base. The immunoSEQ platform was used to sequence TCR beta CDR3 regions at survey depth. The QIAamp DNA micro kit was used to extract genomic DNA from every cultured and uncultured CD8+ T cell population. Per the original workflow: Samples with fewer than 5,000 productive reads were excluded, which removed about 6% of the roughly 75 HIV peptide-stimulated cultures. A MANAFEST web app trimmed sequences to CDR3 and removed nonproductive sequences, CDR3s under 5 amino acids, and those not starting C or ending F/W. To count as antigen-specific, a clonotype had to be expanded in at least 2 of 3 replicates compared with the no-peptide control at FDR 0.01, and only within one epitope family. A frequency at least fivefold higher than in wells stimulated with peptides from other epitope families was additionally required for specific clonotypes. TCRdb took this table from immuneACCESS and kept in-frame rearrangements with V and J called. Such tables lack part of the clones; where checked against another copy, unresolved V genes explain under half of the gap, and the rest is unexplained. The D gene and trimming were derived from the DNA, and the V and J assignments and clone size from that table. The sample has roughly 100,000 clones on record, roughly four fifths of them singletons. The biggest ten clones account for roughly 26% of the sample.

The EasySep Human CD8+ T Cell Enrichment Kit was used on day 10 to isolate CD8+ T cells from every culture. Comments on this clone: Its antigen remains undetermined. One end of the junction is discordant with germline, which a read error may explain.

The sequence links TRBV15 to TRBJ1-2; the D gene is unclear. Material for sequencing was uncultured baseline CD8+ T cells from peripheral blood mononuclear cells (PBMCs). The sequence was obtained from a male donor with HIV. This receptor carries the CDR3 CATSRDRGRPYAF. The DNA reads TGTGCCACCAGCAGAGATCGAGGACGTCCCTACGCCTTC.